The 19 T cell receptor beta chains given below trace back to one sample, sequenced in a study of long-term antiretroviral therapy in people with HIV. Researchers ran immunoSEQ v3.0 at survey level. Repertoires were generated with immunoSEQ multiplex PCR, while TCRdb's copy carries only in-frame clones and drops some. Found here are tens of thousands of clones, around 83% of them singletons; the top ten hold 6.2%. The source was unsorted PBMCs, collected 1 year after starting antiretroviral therapy. These receptors originate from a man aged 18 to 30 with HIV.

V is TRBV5-1 and J is TRBJ2-1, with 10 bases aligning to TRBD1. Trimming took 2 bases from V and 6 from J; bases not matched to a gene: 8. This CDR3 contains 16 residues. The germline V gene encodes CDR1 SGHRS and CDR2 YFSETQ. CDR3 amino acids: CASSLVRDRGFNEQFF. CDR3 nucleotide sequence: TGCGCCAGCAGCTTAGTCCGGGACAGGGGATTCAATGAGCAGTTCTTC.

The gene calls are TRBV7-6 and TRBJ2-2, with TRBD1 matching over 8 bases. From germline, CDR1 is SGHVS and CDR2 FNYEAQ. V shed 4 bases and J 1 base; nucleotides not matched to a gene: 5. The CDR3 length is 16 residues. The CDR3 sequence: CASSSPGQGNTGELFF. In nucleotides, the CDR3 is TGTGCCAGCAGCTCGCCTGGACAGGGGAACACCGGGGAGCTGTTTTTT.

This chain uses TRBV5-4 with TRBJ2-6; D is possibly TRBD1 (6 bases). This CDR3 is built from 15 residues. Trimming pared 2 bases from V and 2 bases from J, leaving 8 bases between. The germline V gene encodes CDR1 SGHNT and CDR2 YYREEE (reference sequence). The CDR3 here is CASSFSGAGANVLTF. As DNA, the CDR3 is TGTGCCAGCAGCTTTTCAGGGGCTGGGGCCAACGTCCTGACTTTC.

DNA for the CDR3: TGTGCCAGCAGCCTTTCGTCGACAGGGAACACTGAAGCTTTCTTT. Protein: CASSLSSTGNTEAFF. The rearrangement uses TRBV6-1 and TRBJ1-1; D is perhaps TRBD1 (6 bases). V lost 6 bases, J lost 1 base, and 15 bases lay in between. Per the germline V gene, CDR1 is MNHNS and CDR2 is SASEGT. This CDR3 has 15 residues.

This sequence joins TRBV25-1 and TRBJ1-1; D gene ambiguous. Germline-derived CDR1 and CDR2 are MGHDK and SYGVNS. CDR3 size: 15 residues. Trimming took off 4 bases at V and 1 base at J, with 13 bases between the two ends. The CDR3 DNA sequence: TGTGCCAGCAGTGGTTGGGCCGGACCGAACACTGAAGCTTTCTTT. This encodes CASSGWAGPNTEAFF.

The rearrangement links TRBV5-1 to TRBJ1-6, with D tentatively TRBD1 (5 bases). In germline, CDR1 is SGHRS, CDR2 YFSETQ. V was shortened by 0 bases and J by 9 bases, with 10 bases between the two germline ends. The CDR3 is 14 residues long. This CDR3 is CASSLVGGGSPLHF. CDR3 nucleotides: TGCGCCAGCAGCTTGGTCGGTGGGGGTTCACCCCTCCACTTT.

This clone turned up a few times. V usage is TRBV27 and J usage is TRBJ1-2; D gene ambiguous. The germline CDR1 and CDR2 sequences are MNHEY and SMNVEV (reference sequence). This CDR3 contains 13 residues. V was cut by 5 bases and J by 2 bases, with 9 bases left in between. DNA of the CDR3: TGTGCCAGCAGTCCCGACGGAAACTATGGCTACACCTTC. It is translated as CASSPDGNYGYTF.

J is TRBJ1-1 and V is TRBV7-2; D gene uncertain. Deletions cut 5 bases from V and 2 bases from J, with 15 bases between. This CDR3 contains 15 residues. Germline lookup yields CDR1 SGHTA and CDR2 FQGNSA. The CDR3 sequence: CASSPARNLNTEAFF. In DNA form, the CDR3 reads TGTGCCAGCAGCCCTGCCAGGAACCTTAACACTGAAGCTTTCTTT.

The chain couples TRBV9 to TRBJ2-1, with D perhaps TRBD1 or TRBD2 (6 bases each). V was shortened by 3 bases and J by 7 bases, with 17 bases between the two germline ends. CDR1 and CDR2 from the germline V gene are SGDLS and YYNGEE. The CDR3 runs 15 residues. CDR3 protein: CASSEGGGGGNEQFF. The CDR3, as DNA: TGTGCCAGCAGCGAGGGGGGAGGAGGGGGGAATGAGCAGTTCTTC.

The V gene is TRBV27, the J gene TRBJ2-7, with D unresolved. CDR1 is MNHEY and CDR2 is SMNVEV in the germline V gene (reference sequence). CDR3 size: 15 residues. Trimming took 0 bases from V and 0 from J, leaving 9 bases between them. CDR3 DNA: TGTGCCAGCAGTTTATCGGCGGCTGGCTCCTACGAGCAGTACTTC. This gives the protein CASSLSAAGSYEQYF.

V is TRBV16 and J is TRBJ2-7, with D maybe TRBD2 (5 bases). Trimming left V 2 bases short and J 4 bases short, with 21 bases between. The CDR3 has 17 residues. CDR1 KGHSY and CDR2 FQNENV come from the germline V gene. As DNA, the CDR3 is TGTGCCAGCAGCCAAACCCTCCGATCGCGGGCGAGTTACGAGCAGTACTTC. As protein: CASSQTLRSRASYEQYF.

The V and J genes are TRBV7-2 and TRBJ1-1; D gene ambiguous. Germline assignment: CDR1 SGHTA and CDR2 FQGNSA. The ends were cut back, 3 bases at V and 0 bases at J, with 5 bases in the middle. The CDR3 length is 13 residues. The CDR3 DNA sequence: TGTGCCAGCAGCTTCGTTATGAACACTGAAGCTTTCTTT. Its translation is CASSFVMNTEAFF.

The chain combines TRBV19 with TRBJ2-1; 9 bases line up with TRBD1. J lost 3 bases, V lost 6 bases, and 6 bases had no gene match. The CDR3 sequence is 15 residues long. CDR1 and CDR2 from the germline V gene are LNHDA and SQIVND (reference sequence). Here the CDR3 DNA reads TGTGCCAGTAGACCCCGACAGGGGGACTACAATGAGCAGTTCTTC. It specifies CASRPRQGDYNEQFF.

V usage is TRBV27 and J usage is TRBJ2-1; 12 bases match TRBD2. V lost 5 bases and J lost 10; bases outside the gene matches: 12. This CDR3 contains 16 residues. CDR1 and CDR2 from the germline V gene are MNHEY and SMNVEV (reference sequence). The CDR3 sequence is CASSPGLAGRLEEQFF. The DNA of the CDR3 is TGTGCCAGCAGTCCCGGACTAGCGGGACGACTGGAAGAGCAGTTCTTC.

The chain employs TRBV7-6 and TRBJ2-3, with a weak D call TRBD2 (5 bases). V lost 1 base and J 7 bases, leaving 15 bases between the germline ends. The germline CDR1 and CDR2 sequences are SGHVS and FNYEAQ. The CDR3 has 15 residues. DNA of the CDR3: TGTGCCAGCAGCTTAGGAGGGTTGGACGGATATACGCAGTATTTT. It translates to CASSLGGLDGYTQYF. The complete variable domain, with remaining parts taken from reference TRBV7-6 and TRBJ2-3, reads GAGVSQSPRYKVTKRGQDVALRCDPISGHVSLYWYRQALGQGPEFLTYFNYEAQQDKSGLPNDRFSAERPEGSISTLTIQRTEQRDSAMYRCASSLGGLDGYTQYFGPGTRLTVL.

The rearrangement links TRBV5-4 to TRBJ1-2; unclear D gene. V lost 0 bases and J lost 7, with 4 bases in between. This CDR3 is built from 11 residues. Germline CDR1 SGHNT, CDR2 YYREEE (reference sequence). The chain's CDR3 is CASSLEFGYTF. The CDR3, as DNA: TGTGCCAGCAGCTTGGAGTTTGGCTACACCTTC.

The V and J genes are TRBV4-3 and TRBJ1-3; TRBD1 is a possible D gene (5 bases). The V end was cut by 5 bases, the J end by 4 bases, with 9 bases between. This CDR3 has 13 amino acids. The germline V gene has CDR1 LGHNA and CDR2 YSLEER. CDR3 in amino acids: CASSTGPGNTIYF. DNA for the CDR3: TGCGCCAGCAGCACAGGACCCGGAAACACCATATATTTT.

This clone was recorded only once. The CDR3 nucleotides read TGTGCCAGCTCACCCCGCACCAGGCAAGATACGCAGTATTTT. It is translated as CASSPRTRQDTQYF. The chain is built from TRBV18 and TRBJ2-3; D is unclear. V shed 3 bases and J shed 5 bases, with 12 bases lying between them. The V gene's germline CDR1 is KGHSH and CDR2 LQKENI. CDR3 length: 14 residues. The whole variable domain, remainder taken from reference TRBV18 and TRBJ2-3, is NAGVMQNPRHLVRRRGQEARLRCSPMKGHSHVYWYRQLPEEGLKFMVYLQKENIIDESGMPKERFSAEFPKEGPSILRIQQVVRGDSAAYFCASSPRTRQDTQYFGPGTRLTVL.

The gene calls are TRBV7-6 and TRBJ2-1, with D possibly called TRBD1 or TRBD2 (5 bases each). This CDR3 contains 15 residues. Trimming left V 1 base short and J 2 bases short, with 9 bases between. Germline V gives CDR1 SGHVS, CDR2 FNYEAQ. CDR3 region: CASSLVGRPYNEQFF. The CDR3 DNA is TGTGCCAGCAGCTTAGTGGGACGTCCCTACAATGAGCAGTTCTTC.